This passage covers 24 T cell receptor beta chains from one sample sequenced in a study of tumor and adjacent non-tumor tissue in lung cancer. TCRbeta libraries were built with three rounds of nested PCR, modified from ARM-PCR. Each CDR3 protein is one row after TCRdb ran MiXCR on the multiplex PCR reads. Altogether fewer than 85,000 distinct CDR3 sequences are present, around 77% being singletons, with the ten largest covering around 12%. The template was RNA from unsorted bulk tissue. The sample was lung tumor tissue. These receptors were obtained from a woman aged 45-65 years with non-small cell lung cancer.

In this sample, this clonotype turned up many times. V usage is TRBV29-1 and J usage is TRBJ2-1; D might be TRBD2 (7 bases). Trimming shortened V by 4 bases and J by 7 bases, and 17 bases separated the two germline ends. From germline, CDR1 is SQVTM and CDR2 ANQGSEA. The CDR3 consists of 14 residues. The CDR3 nucleotides are TGCAGCGTTGGCTCGGGGGGCCAGGGGAATGAGCAGTTCTTC. Translated, it gives CSVGSGGQGNEQFF.

Notes on this clonotype: This clone may be a read error of a much larger clone one base away. The genes are TRBV4-1 and TRBJ1-4, with a possible D match to TRBD1 (5 bases). The V end lost 3 bases, the J end lost 5 bases, and 10 bases lay between the germline ends. The CDR3 runs to 14 residues. CDR1 and CDR2 from the germline V gene are MGHRA and YSYEKL. The CDR3 coding sequence is TGCGCCAGCAGCCATGGAGAGGGGAATGAAAAACTGTTTTTT. This encodes CASSHGEGNEKLFF.

This clonotype was seen a handful of times. V is TRBV20-1 and J is TRBJ2-1; TRBD2 matches at 12 bases. The CDR3 totals 16 residues. Germline values: CDR1 DFQATT, CDR2 SNEGSKA (reference sequence). CDR3 bases: TGCAATGTTAGGGCTAGCGGGAGGGCTCCGTACAATGAGCAGTTCTTC. Translated, it gives CNVRASGRAPYNEQFF.

Points on this clonotype: An end of the junction does not agree with germline; a read error may underlie this. The chain uses TRBV4-1 and TRBJ2-5; 7 bases fit TRBD1. The CDR3 totals 15 residues. Germline V gene sequence: CDR1 MGHRA, CDR2 YSYEKL. DNA of the CDR3: TGCACCAGTAGCCTGGGTAGGGGGCGGCCAGAAACCCAGTACTTC. Translation gives CTSSLGRGRPETQYF.

A remark on this clonotype: Sequence at one end of the junction differs from germline and may be a read error. The V call is TRBV12-3 or TRBV12-4, the J call TRBJ1-1; tentative D call: TRBD1 (5 bases). The CDR3 is made up of 16 amino acids. The CDR3 spells CASSLGGWEGDTEAFF. CDR3 bases: TGTGCTAGCAGTTTGGGGGGATGGGAAGGGGACACTGAAGCTTTCTTT.

The rearrangement links TRBV6-5 to TRBJ2-1, with TRBD1 matching over 8 bases. CDR1 is MNHEY, CDR2 SVGAGI, per germline. This CDR3 contains 16 residues. CDR3 residues: CASGTIRTGKFNEQFF. CDR3 sequence (DNA): TGTGCAAGCGGCACAATAAGGACAGGGAAATTCAATGAGCAGTTCTTC.

About this clonotype: One end of the junction is discordant with germline, which a read error may explain. The chain carries TRBV20-1 and TRBJ2-7; TRBD2 aligns across 7 bases. The CDR3 is made up of 15 amino acids. The V gene's germline CDR1 is DFQATT and CDR2 SNEGSKA (reference sequence). The CDR3 spells CSAPTGRGATYEHYF. The CDR3 DNA reads TGCAGTGCTCCCACGGGGAGGGGCGCAACCTACGAGCATTACTTC.

V is TRBV10-3 and J is TRBJ1-2; 7 bases agree with TRBD1. V was pared by 3 bases and J by 10 bases, with 20 bases of the junction left unmatched. The CDR3 length is 17 residues. CDR1 ENHRY and CDR2 SYGVKD come from the germline V gene. The chain's CDR3 is CAISDRAAGTEGDDYTF. CDR3 in DNA: TGTGCCATCAGTGATCGGGCGGCCGGGACAGAGGGTGATGACTACACCTTC.

This clonotype was seen ten or more times. The chain links TRBV6-1 to TRBJ1-1, with 8 bases matching TRBD1. Germline V gene lookup returns CDR1 MNHNS and CDR2 SASEGT. V shed 4 bases and J 5 bases; nucleotides not matched to a gene: 9. The CDR3 loop spans 15 amino acids. Here the CDR3 DNA reads TGTGCCAGCAGTGCCCTCTCGGACAGGGCTACTGAAGCTTTCTTT. This translates into CASSALSDRATEAFF.

The chain is built from TRBV29-1 and TRBJ1-2; a possible D gene is TRBD1 (5 bases). V was cut by 7 bases and J by 14 bases, with 29 bases left in between. The CDR3 loop spans 14 amino acids. The germline gives CDR1 SQVTM, CDR2 ANQGSEA. The DNA of the CDR3 is TGCAGCGCCTCGGTCATGGAGGGGATGGATGACTATACCTTC. It codes for CSASVMEGMDDYTF. Variable domain in full (rest from reference TRBV29-1 and TRBJ1-2): SAVISQKPSRDICQRGTSLTIQCQVDSQVTMMFWYRQQPGQSLTLIATANQGSEATYESGFVIDKFPISRPNLTFSTLTVSNMSPEDSSIYLCSASVMEGMDDYTFGSGTRLTVV.

In this sample, this clonotype turned up many times. The rearrangement links TRBV5-4 to TRBJ2-5, with TRBD1 matching over 8 bases. Germline V gives CDR1 SGHNT, CDR2 YYREEE (reference sequence). The ends lost 4 bases at V and 4 bases at J; junction bases unmatched: 12. This CDR3 spans 16 amino acids. CDR3 DNA sequence: TGTGCCAGCAGCGCAAGACAGGGGAACAGTCGAGAGACCCAGTACTTC. This codes for CASSARQGNSRETQYF.

The chain carries TRBV6-1 and TRBJ2-1, with TRBD1 identical over 7 bases. Germline values: CDR1 MNHNS, CDR2 SASEGT. The CDR3 extends over 15 amino acids. The V segment lost 4 bases and the J segment 5 bases; nucleotides outside the gene matches: 8. The CDR3 region has the DNA TGTGCCAGCAGTGTTGAGATAGGGGGCGACAATGAGCAGTTCTTC. It encodes CASSVEIGGDNEQFF.

Concerning this clonotype itself: The germline gene is not matched at one end of the junction; a read error may be the cause. The chain employs TRBV12-3 or TRBV12-4 and TRBJ2-3; 7 bases are shared with TRBD1. The CDR3 is 14 residues long. CDR3 DNA sequence: TGTGCCAGCAGTATCAGACAGGGTCCTGATATGCAGTATTTT. Its protein product is CASSIRQGPDMQYF.

In regard to this clonotype: At one end, the junction sequence differs from germline, possibly due to a read error. The gene calls are TRBV4-2 and TRBJ2-1, with a weak D call TRBD2 (6 bases). Germline V CDR1 and CDR2: LGHNA, YNFKEQ. The CDR3 has 15 residues. The DNA for the CDR3 is TGTGCCAGCAGCCAAGACGCTGGAGGGCCCAATGAGCAATACTTC. This sequence encodes CASSQDAGGPNEQYF.

A remark on this clonotype: The junction departs from germline at one end; a sequencing error may be responsible. The chain has TRBV11-2 and TRBJ1-4, with TRBD1 identical over 10 bases. There are 15 residues in the CDR3. Germline values: CDR1 SGHAT, CDR2 FQNNGV. CDR3: CATSPRTGGGERLFF. The CDR3, as DNA: TGTGCTACCAGCCCCCGGACAGGGGGAGGTGAAAGACTGTTTTTT.

This clonotype showed up just once. In this CDR3 the conserved last residue, phenylalanine or tryptophan, is missing, so a read error is likely. V gene TRBV11-1 combines with J gene TRBJ2-7; 7 bases align to TRBD2. V lost 6 bases, J lost 2 bases, and 10 bases stayed unmatched. The CDR3 runs 15 residues. Germline assignment: CDR1 SGHAT and CDR2 FQDESV (reference sequence). CDR3 sequence (DNA): TGTGCCAGCAGTTTGAGTTCGGGACTAACCTACGAGCAGTACCTC. Protein product: CASSLSSGLTYEQYL.

In regard to this clonotype: Likely a read error: the CDR3 ends without its conserved phenylalanine or tryptophan. The chain has TRBV4-2 and TRBJ1-5, with D hard to call. This CDR3 spans 15 amino acids. Trimming took 3 bases from V and 3 from J, leaving 12 bases between them. Germline V lookup: CDR1 LGHNA, CDR2 YNFKEQ. The chain's CDR3 is CASSQDLTNNQPQHY. The CDR3 DNA reads TGTGCCAGCAGCCAGGACCTCACTAACAATCAGCCCCAGCATTAT.

Worth noting for this clonotype: One junction end does not reproduce the germline sequence, and a read error may be involved. The gene calls are TRBV11-2 and TRBJ2-3, with a weak D call TRBD1 (6 bases). CDR3 length: 11 residues. Germline CDR1 SGHAT, CDR2 FQNNGV. CDR3 nucleotide sequence: TGTGCCATGAGGGGGTCAGATACGCATTATTTT. Translating it yields CAMRGSDTHYF. Drawing the rest from reference TRBV11-2 and TRBJ2-3, the complete variable domain is EAGVAQSPRYKIIEKRQSVAFWCNPISGHATLYWYQQILGQGPKLLIQFQNNGVVDDSQLPKDRFSAERLKGVDSTLKIQPAKLEDSAVYLCAMRGSDTHYFGPGTRLTVL.

A remark on this clonotype: One end of the junction is discordant with germline, which a read error may explain. V and J are TRBV28 and TRBJ2-5; 9 bases agree with TRBD1. Germline values: CDR1 MDHEN, CDR2 SYDVKM. The CDR3 spans 16 residues. CDR3: CASRSHDRGSWETQYF. In DNA, the CDR3 is TGTGCCAGCAGATCGCACGACAGGGGGAGTTGGGAGACTCAGTACTTC.

On this clonotype: A read error may be the cause here, since a much bigger clone is one base away. CDR3 in amino acids: CVSSIVGFTDTQYF. The CDR3 nucleotides are TGTGTCAGTAGTATTGTGGGGTTCACAGATACGCAGTATTTT. The chain is built from TRBV19 and TRBJ2-3; no reliable D call. The CDR3 covers 14 residues. Germline CDR1 LNHDA, CDR2 SQIVND (reference sequence).

The chain uses TRBV6-1 and TRBJ2-1; D may be TRBD1 or TRBD2 (6 bases each). Trimming took off 7 bases at V and 9 bases at J, with 19 bases between the two ends. Germline CDR1 MNHNS, CDR2 SASEGT. This CDR3 has 14 amino acids. Here the CDR3 reads CASNEGEEGGEQFF. Written as DNA, the CDR3 is TGTGCCAGCAATGAGGGGGAAGAGGGAGGTGAGCAGTTCTTC.

This chain links TRBV6-1 with TRBJ2-3; 7 bases map to TRBD1. The CDR3 contains 16 residues. Germline V CDR1 and CDR2: MNHNS, SASEGT. The CDR3 sequence is CVNSPTGYTSTDTQYF. The CDR3 coding sequence is TGTGTCAACAGCCCGACAGGGTATACTAGCACAGATACGCAGTATTTT.

This clonotype has a count of ten or more. The CDR3 coding sequence is TGTGCCAGCTCACCGGGACACCCCGCGAACACCGGGGAGCTGTTTTTT. Protein: CASSPGHPANTGELFF. This chain links TRBV18 with TRBJ2-2; TRBD1 is a possible D gene (6 bases). CDR1 and CDR2 from the germline V gene are KGHSH and LQKENI. V lost 3 bases, J lost 0 bases, and 11 bases lay in between. This CDR3 comprises 16 residues.

A note on this clonotype: A junction end diverges from the germline sequence, so it may reflect a read error. V and J are TRBV11-1 and TRBJ2-7; D uncertain. The CDR3 has 13 residues. CDR1 is SGHAT and CDR2 is FQDESV in the germline V gene (reference sequence). In DNA form, the CDR3 reads TGTGCCTGCAGCTTTGGGCAGGCCTGCGAGCAGTATTTC. This codes for CACSFGQACEQYF.